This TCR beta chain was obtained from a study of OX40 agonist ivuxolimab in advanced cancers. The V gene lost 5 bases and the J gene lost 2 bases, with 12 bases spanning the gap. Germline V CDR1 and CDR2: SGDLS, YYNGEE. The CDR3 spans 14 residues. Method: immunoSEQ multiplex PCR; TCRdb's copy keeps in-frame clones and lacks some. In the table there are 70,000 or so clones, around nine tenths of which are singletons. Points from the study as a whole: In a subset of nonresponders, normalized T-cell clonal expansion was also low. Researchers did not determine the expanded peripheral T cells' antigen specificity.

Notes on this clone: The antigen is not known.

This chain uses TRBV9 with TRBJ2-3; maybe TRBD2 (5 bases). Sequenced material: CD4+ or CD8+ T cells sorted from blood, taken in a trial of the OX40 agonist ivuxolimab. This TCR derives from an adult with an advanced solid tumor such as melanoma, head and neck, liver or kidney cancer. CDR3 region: CASSPSGFTDTQYF. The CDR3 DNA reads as TGTGCCAGCAGTCCGAGCGGATTCACAGATACGCAGTATTTT.